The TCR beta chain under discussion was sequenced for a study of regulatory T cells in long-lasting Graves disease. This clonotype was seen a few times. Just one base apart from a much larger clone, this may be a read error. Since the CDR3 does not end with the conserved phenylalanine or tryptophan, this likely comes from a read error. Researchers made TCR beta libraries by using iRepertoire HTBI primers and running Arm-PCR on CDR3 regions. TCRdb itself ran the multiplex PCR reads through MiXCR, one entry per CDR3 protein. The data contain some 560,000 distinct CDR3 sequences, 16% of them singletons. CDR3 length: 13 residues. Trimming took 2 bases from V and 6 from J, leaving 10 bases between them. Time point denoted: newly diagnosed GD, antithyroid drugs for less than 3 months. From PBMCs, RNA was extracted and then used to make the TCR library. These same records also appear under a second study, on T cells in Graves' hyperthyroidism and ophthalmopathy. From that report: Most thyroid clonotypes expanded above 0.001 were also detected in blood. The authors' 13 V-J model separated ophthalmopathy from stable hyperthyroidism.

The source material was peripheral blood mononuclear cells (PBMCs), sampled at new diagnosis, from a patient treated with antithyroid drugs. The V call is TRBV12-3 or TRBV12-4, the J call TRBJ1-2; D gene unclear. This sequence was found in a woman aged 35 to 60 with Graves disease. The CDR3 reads CASSLWEADGYTL. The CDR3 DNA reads TGTGCCAGCAGTTTATGGGAAGCCGATGGCTACACCCTC.